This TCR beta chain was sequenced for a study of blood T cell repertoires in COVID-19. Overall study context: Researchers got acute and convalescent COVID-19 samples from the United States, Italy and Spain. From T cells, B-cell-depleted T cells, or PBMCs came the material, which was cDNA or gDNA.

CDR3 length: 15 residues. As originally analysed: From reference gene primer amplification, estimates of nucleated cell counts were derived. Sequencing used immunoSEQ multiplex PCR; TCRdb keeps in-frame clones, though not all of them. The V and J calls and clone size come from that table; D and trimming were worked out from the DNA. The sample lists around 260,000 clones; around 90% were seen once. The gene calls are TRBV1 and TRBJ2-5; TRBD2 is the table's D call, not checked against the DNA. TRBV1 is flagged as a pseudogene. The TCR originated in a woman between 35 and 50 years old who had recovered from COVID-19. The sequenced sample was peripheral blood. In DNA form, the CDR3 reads TGCACCAGCAGCCAAGGTTTACTAAGCAAGGAGACCCAGTACTTC. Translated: CTSSQGLLSKETQYF.